This TCR beta chain was profiled in a study of beta chain features in type 1 diabetes. The wider study: Cell yields, age and gender were similar between patients and healthy donors.

Expressed TCRB transcripts got sequenced, as all isolated RNA was reverse transcribed. Clones were read by immunoSEQ multiplex PCR, and TCRdb kept only the in-frame ones, dropping some. The table shows 350,000 to 400,000 clones, with around 15% occurring only once. V shed 2 bases, J shed 3 bases, and the junction held 11 bases outside the gene matches. Germline-derived CDR1 and CDR2 are MNHNS and SASEGT. This CDR3 has 17 residues. This clone was observed a few times. Source material: naive CD4+ T cells from blood. This TCR came from a woman in her late teens or twenties in good health. The genes are TRBV6-1 and TRBJ2-7; 9 bases are shared with TRBD1. CDR3 DNA: TGTGCCAGCAGTGAACCGGGACAGGGTGTGGCGGGCTACGAGCAGTACTTC. It encodes CASSEPGQGVAGYEQYF.